One sample yielded the 24 T cell receptor beta chains listed below, sequenced in a study of T cell changes during pregnancy in multiple sclerosis. Measured with immunoSEQ multiplex PCR; TCRdb has only the in-frame clones, and not every one. The sample includes roughly 93,000 clones, under 95% of them seen just once. This specimen consisted of peripheral blood, obtained after pregnancy. The source of these receptors is a female donor in good health, enrolled as a control in a pregnancy study.

J is TRBJ2-1 and V is TRBV28; the match to TRBD1 covers 8 bases. V shed 5 bases, J shed 3 bases, and the junction held 9 bases outside the gene matches. The CDR3 runs to 16 residues. In germline, CDR1 is MDHEN, CDR2 SYDVKM. CDR3 nucleotide sequence: TGTGCCAGCAGTCCAAACCGACAGGGGAACTACAATGAGCAGTTCTTC. Amino acid sequence: CASSPNRQGNYNEQFF. Using reference TRBV28 and TRBJ2-1 for the parts outside the CDR3, the full variable domain is DVKVTQSSRYLVKRTGEKVFLECVQDMDHENMFWYRQDPGLGLRLIYFSYDVKMKEKGDIPEGYSVSREKKERFSLILESASTNQTSMYLCASSPNRQGNYNEQFFGPGTRLTVL.

The chain joins TRBV6-1 to TRBJ2-2, with a tentative D call TRBD2 (5 bases). The CDR3 contains 15 residues. V gave up 7 bases and J gave up 0 bases, with 12 bases separating them. Germline V gives CDR1 MNHNS, CDR2 SASEGT. CDR3 amino acids: CASTDAGPNTGELFF. CDR3 nucleotides: TGTGCCAGCACCGACGCGGGCCCGAACACCGGGGAGCTGTTTTTT.

The J gene is TRBJ1-5, the V gene TRBV6-6, with TRBD1 matching 7 bases. This CDR3 is built from 14 residues. Germline loops: CDR1 MNHNY, CDR2 SVGAGI (reference sequence). V lost 4 bases to trimming and J lost 4 bases; unmatched junction nucleotides: 4. The CDR3 sequence: CASSWGTDNQPQHF. As DNA, the CDR3 is TGTGCCAGCAGTTGGGGGACAGATAATCAGCCCCAGCATTTT.

CDR3 loop: CASSWESGGLYTDTQYF. The CDR3 DNA follows: TGTGCCAGCAGCTGGGAAAGCGGGGGGCTATACACAGATACGCAGTATTTT. V is TRBV7-6 and J is TRBJ2-3; 9 bases align to TRBD2. CDR3 size: 17 residues. The ends lost 4 bases at V and 2 bases at J; junction bases unmatched: 10. Germline CDR1 reads SGHVS; CDR2 reads FNYEAQ.

The rearrangement joins TRBV5-1 to TRBJ2-1; 12 bases are shared with TRBD2. V lost 3 bases and J lost 4; bases outside the gene matches: 2. In germline, CDR1 is SGHRS, CDR2 YFSETQ. There are 15 residues in the CDR3. CDR3 sequence reads: CASSSSGGEYNEQFF. Here the CDR3 DNA reads TGCGCCAGCAGCTCTAGCGGGGGGGAGTACAATGAGCAGTTCTTC.

This chain connects TRBV6-1 to TRBJ2-3, with TRBD1 matching 7 bases. The CDR3 consists of 15 residues. Per germline, CDR1 MNHNS and CDR2 SASEGT. J was trimmed by 1 base and V by 5 bases; bases with no gene match: 6. CDR3 DNA sequence: TGTGCCAGCAGTAAAGGGGGCAGGCGCACAGATACGCAGTATTTT. Its protein product is CASSKGGRRTDTQYF.

The chain has TRBV15 and TRBJ2-2; 8 nucleotides line up with TRBD2. CDR1 is LNHNV and CDR2 is YYDKDF in the germline V gene (reference sequence). With V trimmed by 7 bases and J by 5 bases, 3 bases remained unmatched. This CDR3 region has 13 residues. The CDR3 loop reads CATNPSGTGELFF. The CDR3 nucleotides read TGTGCCACCAACCCTAGCGGGACCGGGGAGCTGTTTTTT.

The chain couples TRBV27 to TRBJ1-2, with 9 bases fitting TRBD1. After removal of 3 bases from V and 5 bases from J, the junction contained 7 bases not matched to a gene. CDR1 is MNHEY, CDR2 SMNVEV, per germline (reference sequence). There are 15 residues in the CDR3. The CDR3 coding sequence is TGTGCCAGCAGTTTGTTGCCGGGACAGGGTTATGGCTACACCTTC. Residues: CASSLLPGQGYGYTF.

The chain carries TRBV9 and TRBJ1-6; no reliable D call. Germline lookup yields CDR1 SGDLS and CDR2 YYNGEE. The CDR3 has 12 residues. Between the trimmed V and J ends, which lost 3 bases and 10 bases, there was a span of 8 bases. CDR3 nucleotides: TGTGCCAGCAGCGGGGCGGGATCACCCCTCCACTTT. Its protein is CASSGAGSPLHF.

The rearrangement links TRBV12-2 to TRBJ2-1; the tabulated D call, TRBD1, remains unverified against the DNA. TRBV12-2 has pseudogene status. The CDR3 has 19 residues. This CDR3 reads CASRLPATTGTGTYNEQFF. CDR3 DNA sequence: TGTGCAAGTCGCTTACCTGCTACTACCGGGACAGGGACCTACAATGAGCAGTTCTTC.

The chain combines TRBV7-2 with TRBJ2-7, with 7 bases identical to TRBD2. The CDR3 is made up of 15 amino acids. Germline CDR1 and CDR2: SGHTA and FQGNSA. After removal of 2 bases from V and 6 bases from J, the junction contained 10 bases not matched to a gene. The CDR3 DNA reads TGTGCCAGCAGCTTAATGGAACTAGCGACGTCCGAGCAGTACTTC. This encodes CASSLMELATSEQYF.

The chain joins TRBV7-6 to TRBJ2-1, with 10 bases fitting TRBD2. The CDR3 runs to 15 residues. CDR1 and CDR2 (germline): SGHVS, FNYEAQ. J lost 8 bases, V lost 2 bases, and 6 bases had no gene match. CDR3 DNA sequence: TGTGCCAGCAGCTTAACGAGCGGGGGGGCAGATGAGCAGTTCTTC. It specifies CASSLTSGGADEQFF.

The chain combines TRBV5-5 with TRBJ2-7, with D unresolved. The CDR3 extends over 13 amino acids. CDR1 is SGHKS and CDR2 is YYEKEE in the germline V gene (reference sequence). The V gene lost 0 bases and the J gene lost 5 bases, with 9 bases spanning the gap. CDR3 amino acids: CASSLVRTNEQYF. The CDR3 DNA reads TGTGCCAGCAGCTTGGTAAGAACTAACGAGCAGTACTTC.

V usage is TRBV6-6 and J usage is TRBJ2-7; possibly TRBD1 for D (6 bases). Germline V gene sequence: CDR1 MNHNY, CDR2 SVGAGI (reference sequence). The CDR3 runs 12 residues. Trimming removed 8 bases from V and 5 bases from J, with 13 bases in between. CDR3 in amino acids: CASDTGSHEQYF. For the CDR3, the DNA is TGTGCCAGCGATACAGGGAGCCACGAGCAGTACTTC.

As to this clone: At one boundary the junction diverges from the germline segment, which might be a read error. The chain has TRBV7-7 and TRBJ2-2, with TRBD2 identical over 9 bases. CDR3 size: 20 residues. CDR1 is SSHAT and CDR2 is FNYEAQ in the germline V gene (reference sequence). CDR3 DNA: TGTGCTAGCAGCCCGAGTCCCCCTAGCGGGGCGTTCGCGAACACCGGGGAGCTGTTTTTT. This translates into CASSPSPPSGAFANTGELFF.

The chain employs TRBV6-1 and TRBJ2-7, with 8 nucleotides matching TRBD1. The V segment lost 8 bases and the J segment 7 bases; nucleotides outside the gene matches: 13. CDR1 is MNHNS and CDR2 is SASEGT in the germline V gene. The CDR3 has 14 amino acids. The CDR3 protein is CASSELRTGREQYF. For the CDR3, the DNA is TGTGCCAGCTCAGAACTCAGGACAGGGCGGGAGCAGTACTTC.

The V gene is TRBV28, the J gene TRBJ2-7; D uncertain. Trimming shortened V by 6 bases and J by 7 bases, and 13 bases separated the two germline ends. CDR1 MDHEN and CDR2 SYDVKM come from the germline V gene. This CDR3 region has 12 residues. The CDR3 reads CASSPYIGEQYF. DNA for the CDR3: TGTGCCAGCAGCCCCTACATCGGGGAGCAGTACTTC.

The rearrangement joins TRBV28 to TRBJ1-4; the D gene is possibly TRBD1 (6 bases). Germline loops: CDR1 MDHEN, CDR2 SYDVKM. V was clipped by 6 bases and J by 7 bases, with 18 bases between them. The CDR3 extends over 15 amino acids. The CDR3: CASSKGGLLGEKLFF. CDR3 DNA sequence: TGTGCCAGCAGCAAGGGGGGGCTTTTGGGTGAAAAACTGTTTTTT.

The genes are TRBV4-2 and TRBJ2-1; perhaps TRBD1 as D (5 bases). The CDR3 extends over 12 amino acids. Germline lookup yields CDR1 LGHNA and CDR2 YNFKEQ. Between the trimmed V and J ends, which lost 5 bases and 9 bases, there was a span of 11 bases. The CDR3 loop reads CASSKAGSEQFF. The CDR3, as DNA: TGTGCCAGCAGCAAGGCAGGGTCTGAGCAGTTCTTC.

The rearrangement uses TRBV7-7 and TRBJ2-1, with D possibly matching TRBD2 (6 bases). Germline assignment: CDR1 SSHAT and CDR2 FNYEAQ (reference sequence). The CDR3 totals 13 residues. The CDR3 DNA follows: TGTGCTAGCGGTACGGGGGATTTCAATGAGCAGTTCTTC. Protein product: CASGTGDFNEQFF.

This chain joins TRBV2 and TRBJ1-2; no clear D gene. The CDR3 spans 15 residues. Trimming took 6 bases from V and 0 from J, leaving 14 bases between them. Germline lookup yields CDR1 SNHLY and CDR2 FYNNEI. The chain's CDR3 is CASSTYRQPNYGYTF. The CDR3 nucleotides read TGTGCCAGCAGCACATATAGACAACCTAACTATGGCTACACCTTC.

The J gene is TRBJ2-3, the V gene TRBV5-1, with 8 nucleotides matching TRBD2. The germline V gene encodes CDR1 SGHRS and CDR2 YFSETQ. Trimming removed 4 bases from V and 2 bases from J; junction bases left unmatched: 3. CDR3 size: 14 residues. CDR3: CASSPGGPTDTQYF. CDR3 nucleotide sequence: TGCGCCAGCAGCCCGGGAGGGCCCACAGATACGCAGTATTTT.

This sequence joins TRBV27 and TRBJ2-7; 8 nucleotides match TRBD1. J gave up 4 bases and V 5 bases, and 4 bases lay outside the gene matches. Germline V CDR1 and CDR2: MNHEY, SMNVEV (reference sequence). This CDR3 spans 13 amino acids. The CDR3 coding sequence is TGTGCCAGCAGTAATTGGACAGGGTACGAGCAGTACTTC. Translation: CASSNWTGYEQYF.

The rearrangement uses TRBV2 and TRBJ1-4, with D uncertain. Trimming pared 3 bases from V and 3 bases from J, leaving 11 bases between. The CDR3 sequence is 15 residues long. Germline V gene data show CDR1 as SNHLY and CDR2 as FYNNEI. This CDR3 reads CASSEWSISNEKLFF. DNA of the CDR3: TGTGCCAGCAGTGAGTGGAGTATTTCTAATGAAAAACTGTTTTTT.